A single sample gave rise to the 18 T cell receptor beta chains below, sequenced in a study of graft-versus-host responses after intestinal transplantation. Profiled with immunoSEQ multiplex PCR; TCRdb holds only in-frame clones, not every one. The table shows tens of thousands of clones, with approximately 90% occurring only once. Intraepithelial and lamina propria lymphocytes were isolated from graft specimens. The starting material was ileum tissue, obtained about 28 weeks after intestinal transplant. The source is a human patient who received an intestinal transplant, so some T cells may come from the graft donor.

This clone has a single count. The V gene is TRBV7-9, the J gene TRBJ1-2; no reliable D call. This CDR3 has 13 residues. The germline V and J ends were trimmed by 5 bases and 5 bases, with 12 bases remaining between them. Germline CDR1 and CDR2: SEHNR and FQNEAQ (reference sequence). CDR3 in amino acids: CASSPYESYGYTF. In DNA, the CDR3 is TGTGCCAGCAGCCCCTATGAATCTTATGGCTACACCTTC. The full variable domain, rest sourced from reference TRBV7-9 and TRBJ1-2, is DTGVSQNPRHKITKRGQNVTFRCDPISEHNRLYWYRQTLGQGPEFLTYFQNEAQLEKSRLLSDRFSAERPKGSFSTLEIQRTEQGDSAMYLCASSPYESYGYTFGSGTRLTVV.

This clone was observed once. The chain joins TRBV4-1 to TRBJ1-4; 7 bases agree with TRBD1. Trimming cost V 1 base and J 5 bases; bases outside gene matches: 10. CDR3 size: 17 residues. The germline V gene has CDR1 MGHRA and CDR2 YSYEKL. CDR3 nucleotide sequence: TGCGCCAGCAGCCAAGTTCCCTCCGGGACAGAAAATGAAAAACTGTTTTTT. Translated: CASSQVPSGTENEKLFF.

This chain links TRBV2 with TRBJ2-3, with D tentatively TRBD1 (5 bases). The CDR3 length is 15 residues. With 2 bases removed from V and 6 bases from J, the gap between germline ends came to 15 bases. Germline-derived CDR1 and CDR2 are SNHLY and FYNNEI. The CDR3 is CASSESGRVGDTQYF. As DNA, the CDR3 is TGTGCCAGCAGTGAATCCGGCAGGGTCGGCGATACGCAGTATTTT. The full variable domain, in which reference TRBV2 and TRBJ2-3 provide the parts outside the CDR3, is EPEVTQTPSHQVTQMGQEVILRCVPISNHLYFYWYRQILGQKVEFLVSFYNNEISEKSEIFDDQFSVERPDGSNFTLKIRSTKLEDSAMYFCASSESGRVGDTQYFGPGTRLTVL.

CDR3 sequence (DNA): TGTGCCAGTAGTACAAGGGTGAGAGGGACAGATACGCAGTATTTT. Translation: CASSTRVRGTDTQYF. This chain links TRBV19 with TRBJ2-3; D possibly corresponds to TRBD2 (5 bases). The CDR3 is 15 residues long. With 4 bases removed from V and 3 bases from J, the gap between germline ends came to 14 bases. CDR1 is LNHDA and CDR2 is SQIVND in the germline V gene (reference sequence).

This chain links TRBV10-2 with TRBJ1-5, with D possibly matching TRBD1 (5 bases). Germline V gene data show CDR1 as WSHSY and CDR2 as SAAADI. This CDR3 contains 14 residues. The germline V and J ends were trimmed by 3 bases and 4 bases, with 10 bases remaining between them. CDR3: CASSDGGSNQPQHF. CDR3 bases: TGCGCCAGCAGTGATGGGGGTTCGAATCAGCCCCAGCATTTT.

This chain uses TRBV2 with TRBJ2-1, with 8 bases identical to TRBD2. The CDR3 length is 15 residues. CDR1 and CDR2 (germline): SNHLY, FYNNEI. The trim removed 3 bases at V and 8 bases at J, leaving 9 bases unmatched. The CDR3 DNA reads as TGTGCCAGCAGTGACTTCTCGGGGGGGCCAGATGAGCAGTTCTTC. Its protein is CASSDFSGGPDEQFF.

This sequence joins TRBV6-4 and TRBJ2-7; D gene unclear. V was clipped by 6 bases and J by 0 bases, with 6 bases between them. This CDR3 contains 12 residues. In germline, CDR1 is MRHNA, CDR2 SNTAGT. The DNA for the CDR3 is TGTGCCAGCAGAGCAAACTCCTACGAGCAGTACTTC. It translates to CASRANSYEQYF.

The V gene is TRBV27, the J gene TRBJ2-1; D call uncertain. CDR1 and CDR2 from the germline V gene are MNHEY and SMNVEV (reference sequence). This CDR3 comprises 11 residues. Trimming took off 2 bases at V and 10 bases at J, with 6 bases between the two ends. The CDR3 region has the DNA TGTGCCAGCAGTTTAGGGATAGAGCAGTTCTTC. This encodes CASSLGIEQFF.

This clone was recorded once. CDR3 in amino acids: CASSWGLNFYNEQFF. CDR3 nucleotides: TGTGCCAGCAGCTGGGGGCTAAACTTCTACAATGAGCAGTTCTTC. The chain recombines TRBV11-2 with TRBJ2-1, with D perhaps TRBD1 (6 bases). Germline values: CDR1 SGHAT, CDR2 FQNNGV. Trimming removed 4 bases at V and 3 bases at J, with 13 bases between. This CDR3 has 15 residues.

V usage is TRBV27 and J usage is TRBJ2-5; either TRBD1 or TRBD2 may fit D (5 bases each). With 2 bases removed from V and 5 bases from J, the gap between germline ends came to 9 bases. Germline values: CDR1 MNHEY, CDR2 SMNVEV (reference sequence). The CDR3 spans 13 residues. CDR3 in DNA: TGTGCCAGCAGTTTAAGGGGACGGGAGACCCAGTACTTC. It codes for CASSLRGRETQYF.

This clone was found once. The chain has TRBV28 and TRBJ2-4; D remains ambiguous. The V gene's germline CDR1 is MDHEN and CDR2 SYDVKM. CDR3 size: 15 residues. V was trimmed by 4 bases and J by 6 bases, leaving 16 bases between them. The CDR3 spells CASSSPPVTGNIQYF. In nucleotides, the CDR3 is TGTGCCAGCAGTTCCCCCCCCGTGACTGGAAACATTCAGTACTTC.

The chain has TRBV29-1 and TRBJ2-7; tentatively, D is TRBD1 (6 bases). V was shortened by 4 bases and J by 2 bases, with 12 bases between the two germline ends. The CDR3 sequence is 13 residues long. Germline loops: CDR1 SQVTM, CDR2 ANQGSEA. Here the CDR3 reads CSVVGGSTYEQYF. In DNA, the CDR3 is TGCAGCGTTGTAGGGGGTTCTACCTACGAGCAGTACTTC.

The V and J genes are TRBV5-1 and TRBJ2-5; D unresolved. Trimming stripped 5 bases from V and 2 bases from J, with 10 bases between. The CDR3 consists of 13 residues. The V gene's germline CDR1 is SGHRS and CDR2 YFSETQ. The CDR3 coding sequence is TGCGCCAGCAGAGGTGGTGGTCAAGAGACCCAGTACTTC. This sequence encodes CASRGGGQETQYF.

The CDR3 coding sequence is TGTGCCAGCACCGCAGGGGAGGTTGGAAACATTCAGTACTTC. Translated, it gives CASTAGEVGNIQYF. V gene TRBV5-5 combines with J gene TRBJ2-4; D tentatively reads TRBD1 or TRBD2 (6 bases each). The CDR3 has 14 residues. CDR1 is SGHKS, CDR2 YYEKEE, per germline (reference sequence). Trimming removed 6 bases at V and 6 bases at J, with 16 bases between. The variable domain in full, with the rest retrieved from reference TRBV5-5 and TRBJ2-4, is DAGVTQSPTHLIKTRGQQVTLRCSPISGHKSVSWYQQVLGQGPQFIFQYYEKEERGRGNFPDRFSARQFPNYSSELNVNALLLGDSALYLCASTAGEVGNIQYFGAGTRLSVL.

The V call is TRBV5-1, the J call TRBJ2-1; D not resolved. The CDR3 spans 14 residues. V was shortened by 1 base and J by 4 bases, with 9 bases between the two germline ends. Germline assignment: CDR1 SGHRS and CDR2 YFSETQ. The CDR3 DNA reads TGCGCCAGCAGCTTGCGCAGCGTTTACAATGAGCAGTTCTTC. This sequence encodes CASSLRSVYNEQFF.

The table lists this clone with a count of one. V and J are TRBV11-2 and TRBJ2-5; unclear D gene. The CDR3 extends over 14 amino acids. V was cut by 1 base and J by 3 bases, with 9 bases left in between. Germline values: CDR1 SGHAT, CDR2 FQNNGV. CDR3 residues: CASSLVWTEETQYF. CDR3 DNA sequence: TGTGCCAGCAGCTTAGTCTGGACGGAAGAGACCCAGTACTTC.

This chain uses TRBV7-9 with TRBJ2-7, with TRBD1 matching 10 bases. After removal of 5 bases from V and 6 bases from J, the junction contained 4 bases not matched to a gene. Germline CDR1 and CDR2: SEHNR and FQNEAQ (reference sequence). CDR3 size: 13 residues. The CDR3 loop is CASSPTGGIEQYF. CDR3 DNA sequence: TGTGCCAGCAGCCCGACAGGGGGCATCGAGCAGTACTTC. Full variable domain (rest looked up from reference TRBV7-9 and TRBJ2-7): DTGVSQNPRHKITKRGQNVTFRCDPISEHNRLYWYRQTLGQGPEFLTYFQNEAQLEKSRLLSDRFSAERPKGSFSTLEIQRTEQGDSAMYLCASSPTGGIEQYFGPGTRLTVT.

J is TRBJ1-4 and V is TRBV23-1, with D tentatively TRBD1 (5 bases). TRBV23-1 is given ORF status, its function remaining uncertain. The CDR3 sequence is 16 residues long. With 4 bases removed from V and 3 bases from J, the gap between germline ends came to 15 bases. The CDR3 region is CASSRCRESPNEKLFF. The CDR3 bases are TGCGCCAGCAGTCGGTGCAGGGAATCCCCTAATGAAAAACTGTTTTTT.